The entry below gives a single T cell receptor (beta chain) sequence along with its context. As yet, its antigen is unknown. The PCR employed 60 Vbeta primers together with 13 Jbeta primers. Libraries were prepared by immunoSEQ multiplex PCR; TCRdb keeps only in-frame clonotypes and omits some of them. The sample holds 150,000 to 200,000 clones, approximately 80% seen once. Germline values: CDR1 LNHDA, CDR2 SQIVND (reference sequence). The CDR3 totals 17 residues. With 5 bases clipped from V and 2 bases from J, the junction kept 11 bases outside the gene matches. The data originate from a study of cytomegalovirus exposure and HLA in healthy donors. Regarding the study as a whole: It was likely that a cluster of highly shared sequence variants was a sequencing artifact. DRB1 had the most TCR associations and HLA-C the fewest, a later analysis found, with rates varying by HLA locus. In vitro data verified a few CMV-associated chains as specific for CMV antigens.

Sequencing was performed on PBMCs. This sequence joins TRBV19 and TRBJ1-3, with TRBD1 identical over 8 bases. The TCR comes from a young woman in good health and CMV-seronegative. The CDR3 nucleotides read TGTGCCAGTAGTTCCGGACAGGGACAAAGTGCTGGAAACACCATATATTTT. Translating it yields CASSSGQGQSAGNTIYF. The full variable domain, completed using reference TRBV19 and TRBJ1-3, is DGGITQSPKYLFRKEGQNVTLSCEQNLNHDAMYWYRQDPGQGLRLIYYSQIVNDFQKGDIAEGYSVSREKKESFPLTVTSAQKNPTAFYLCASSSGQGQSAGNTIYFGEGSWLTVV.